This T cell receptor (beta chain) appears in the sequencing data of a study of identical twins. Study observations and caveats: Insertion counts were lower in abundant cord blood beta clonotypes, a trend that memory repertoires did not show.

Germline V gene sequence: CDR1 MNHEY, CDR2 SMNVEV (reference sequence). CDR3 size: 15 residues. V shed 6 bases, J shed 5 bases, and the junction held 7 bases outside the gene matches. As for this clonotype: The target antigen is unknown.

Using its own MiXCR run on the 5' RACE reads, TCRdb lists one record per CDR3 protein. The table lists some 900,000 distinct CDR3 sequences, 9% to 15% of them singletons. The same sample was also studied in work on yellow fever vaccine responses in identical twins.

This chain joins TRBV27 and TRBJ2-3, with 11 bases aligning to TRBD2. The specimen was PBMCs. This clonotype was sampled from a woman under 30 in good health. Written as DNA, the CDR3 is TGTGCCAGCAGATTAGCGGGAGGGCTGGGAGATACGCAGTATTTT. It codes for CASRLAGGLGDTQYF.